A single sample gave rise to the 13 T cell receptor beta chains below, sequenced in a study of CD4 T cells in relation to SARS-CoV-2 and coronaviruses. The unexposed donors gave CD4+ T cells in about 2011-2018, prior to COVID-19. After more than eight days of culture, CD4+ T cells were isolated. Their antigens are not known. Using immunoSEQ multiplex PCR, the repertoire was profiled, and TCRdb retains in-frame clones only, with some absent. The repertoire holds about 30,000 clones, with about 80% as singletons. Sequencing was carried out using CD4+ T cells from PBMCs, cultured in vitro. The receptors stem from a human donor in good health.

J is TRBJ1-4 and V is TRBV2, with TRBD1 matching over 9 bases. J lost 5 bases, V lost 6 bases, and 4 bases had no gene match. Germline lookup yields CDR1 SNHLY and CDR2 FYNNEI. The CDR3 consists of 14 residues. CDR3 DNA sequence: TGTGCCAGCAGGATGACAGGGGGGAATGAAAAACTGTTTTTT. Protein sequence: CASRMTGGNEKLFF. The full variable domain, with the rest looked up from reference TRBV2 and TRBJ1-4, is EPEVTQTPSHQVTQMGQEVILRCVPISNHLYFYWYRQILGQKVEFLVSFYNNEISEKSEIFDDQFSVERPDGSNFTLKIRSTKLEDSAMYFCASRMTGGNEKLFFGSGTQLSVL.

The chain couples TRBV29-1 to TRBJ2-1; 10 bases map to TRBD2. The CDR3 contains 13 residues. CDR1 SQVTM and CDR2 ANQGSEA come from the germline V gene. V trimming: 7 bases; J trimming: 7 bases; junction bases outside the gene matches: 7. DNA for the CDR3: TGCAGCGGTCTAGCGGGGGTTTCGAATGAGCAGTTCTTC. Residues: CSGLAGVSNEQFF.

The chain couples TRBV18 to TRBJ1-2, with D possibly matching TRBD1 (5 bases). CDR1 KGHSH and CDR2 LQKENI come from the germline V gene. The CDR3 length is 14 residues. V was pared by 2 bases and J by 5 bases, with 12 bases between. CDR3 DNA: TGTGCCAGCTCACCAGGTATACAGGCTTATGGCTACACCTTC. It specifies CASSPGIQAYGYTF.

This rearrangement joins TRBV19 to TRBJ1-4, with D unclear. Germline V gives CDR1 LNHDA, CDR2 SQIVND (reference sequence). V was pared by 8 bases and J by 0 bases, with 10 bases between. The CDR3 is 14 amino acids. CDR3 nucleotide sequence: TGTGCCAGTCGTCTAGAGGCAACTAATGAAAAACTGTTTTTT. Its protein product is CASRLEATNEKLFF.

The V call is TRBV11-1, the J call TRBJ2-7, with unresolved D. This CDR3 is built from 17 residues. V lost 0 bases, J lost 0 bases, and 15 bases lay in between. Germline lookup yields CDR1 SGHAT and CDR2 FQDESV (reference sequence). Written as DNA, the CDR3 is TGTGCCAGCAGCTTAGCTTCGTCGCGACCACCCTCCTACGAGCAGTACTTC. Translation: CASSLASSRPPSYEQYF.

The chain combines TRBV20-1 with TRBJ1-6; possible D gene TRBD1, 6 bases. In germline, CDR1 is DFQATT, CDR2 SNEGSKA (reference sequence). This CDR3 region has 14 residues. The V gene lost 3 bases and the J gene lost 6 bases, with 12 bases spanning the gap. Here the CDR3 reads CSASGGLGNSPLHF. The DNA for the CDR3 is TGCAGTGCTAGTGGGGGGCTCGGTAATTCACCCCTCCACTTT.

The J gene is TRBJ2-1, the V gene TRBV5-8; 14 nucleotides align to TRBD2. V shed 5 bases and J 4 bases; nucleotides not matched to a gene: 8. Germline V gene data show CDR1 as SGHTS and CDR2 as YDEGEE. CDR3 length equals 17 residues. CDR3: CASSSTSGGAWYNEQFF. In DNA form, the CDR3 reads TGTGCCAGCAGTTCGACTAGCGGGGGGGCATGGTACAATGAGCAGTTCTTC.

The chain is built from TRBV7-8 and TRBJ2-7; no clear D. Trimming pared 5 bases from V and 0 bases from J, leaving 14 bases between. The germline CDR1 and CDR2 sequences are SGHVS and FQNEAQ. The length of the CDR3 is 15 residues. The CDR3 sequence is CASSHRRISSYEQYF. In DNA, the CDR3 is TGTGCCAGCAGCCACAGAAGAATAAGCTCCTACGAGCAGTACTTC.

The rearrangement joins TRBV19 to TRBJ1-4; D might be TRBD1 (6 bases). The CDR3 loop spans 15 amino acids. CDR1 is LNHDA and CDR2 is SQIVND in the germline V gene (reference sequence). The V end was cut by 5 bases, the J end by 6 bases, with 16 bases between. CDR3 DNA sequence: TGTGCCAGTAGTGCACAGGGAGGGACATATGAAAAACTGTTTTTT. Its translation: CASSAQGGTYEKLFF.

CDR3 residues: CASSRTSSGVHEQFF. The CDR3 coding sequence is TGTGCCAGCAGTCGGACTAGCTCGGGAGTTCATGAGCAGTTCTTC. The genes are TRBV7-3 and TRBJ2-1, with 8 bases matching TRBD2. CDR3 size: 15 residues. V was pared by 6 bases and J by 8 bases, with 12 bases of the junction left unmatched. Germline V gene sequence: CDR1 SGHTA, CDR2 FQGTGA.

This chain joins TRBV7-2 and TRBJ1-1; D uncertain. Germline CDR1 reads SGHTA; CDR2 reads FQGNSA. This CDR3 region has 12 residues. V dropped 5 bases and J dropped 4 bases, with 8 bases sitting between them. The CDR3 protein is CASSPLGTEAFF. CDR3 DNA: TGTGCCAGCAGCCCCCTCGGCACTGAAGCTTTCTTT.

The rearrangement uses TRBV18 and TRBJ1-3, with a tentative D call TRBD1 (5 bases). The germline V and J ends were trimmed by 3 bases and 7 bases, with 19 bases remaining between them. Germline V gene lookup returns CDR1 KGHSH and CDR2 LQKENI. The CDR3 has 16 amino acids. The CDR3 is CASSPLEGPQSNTIYF. CDR3 sequence (DNA): TGTGCCAGCTCACCTTTGGAGGGACCTCAATCGAACACCATATATTTT.

In this sample, this clone turned up a few times. The J gene is TRBJ2-1, the V gene TRBV10-3; TRBD1 might be the D (6 bases). This CDR3 region has 18 residues. Germline V gene data show CDR1 as ENHRY and CDR2 as SYGVKD. V lost 2 bases and J 1 base, leaving 18 bases between the germline ends. The CDR3 reads CAISERSRTVDSYNEQFF. The CDR3 DNA is TGTGCCATCAGTGAGCGAAGTCGGACAGTTGATTCCTACAATGAGCAGTTCTTC.